This T cell receptor (beta chain) was profiled in a study of T cell responses to AZD1222 COVID-19 vaccine (dated by TCRdb to the early 2020s). The study in broad terms: Because spike-specific TCR depth and breadth did not differ between the two schedules, AZD1222 recipients who got a second dose at roughly 4 weeks were pooled with those who got a second dose at roughly 12 weeks. TCR sequencing was performed for approximately 240 trial participants, of whom some 200 were given two doses of AZD1222 and about 25 were given two doses of MenACWY control vaccine. Enrollment into the trials was organized by age into subgroups of 18-55, 56-69 and 70-plus years, and those subgroups contained roughly 160, 29 and 62 TCR-sequenced participants, respectively. What the research found in general, with its limitations: Reportedly, close to half of the unique spike-specific TCRs recognized epitopes lying outside the regions that are mutated in the B.1.351 and B.1.1.7 variants. Participants were mostly white British and included more females than males, and it was suggested by the authors that clonal diversity may have been underestimated. The 56-69-year group was small, and its depth increase did not reach significance, likely because of low power. The whole spike protein was spanned by vaccine-associated CD4 TCRs, and dominant responses were seen in regions 160-218 and 743-854. Conclusions about previously exposed vaccinees are limited, since just 6 or 7 AZD1222 recipients were seropositive for SARS-CoV-2 at baseline. No day 14 peak-response samples were available, so repertoires were characterized only after the peak T cell response. A significant rise in spike-specific TCR breadth and depth was observed after two AZD1222 doses relative to day 0 and relative to MenACWY recipients.

The CDR3 regions of human TCRbeta chains were analyzed by immunosequencing. Regarding the original processing steps: TCRs in the repertoires were compared against a reference library of SARS-CoV-2-specific TCRs that had been generated with the MIRA antigen-specificity platform. Breadth was defined as the fraction of unique TCRs that were SARS-CoV-2-associated, and depth was defined as the fraction of total T cells that were SARS-CoV-2-associated. Using the MIRA data, every spike-specific TCR was mapped to the spike region that the TCR reacted to and assigned to either a CD4 or a CD8 class. Log10-transformed breadth and depth values were compared by one-way ANOVA with Sidak's multiple comparisons tests. The immuneACCESS repertoire file appears here via TCRdb, limited to in-frame rearrangements. These files lack a portion of the clones; in checked studies, under half of the deficit traces to unresolved V genes, and the cause of the others is not known. The DNA was the basis for D and trimming; V, J and clone size are from that table. This sample comprises tens of thousands of clones, around 81% of them detected only once. In total, the top ten clones hold around 20% of the sample.

According to the germline V gene, CDR1 reads MDHEN and CDR2 reads SYDVKM. The trim is 2 bases for V and 4 bases for J, with a gap of 9 bases between the germline ends. Taken from cysteine to phenylalanine, the CDR3 has 14 residues. Left in the record is the CDR3 DNA by itself, 42 bases read in frame from the first base. According to the study, the label for this sample's time point signals: baseline before first vaccination. Vaccinee samples were obtained from the UK trials COV001 and COV002, which included a single-blind randomized controlled phase 2/3 trial of AZD1222 (ChAdOx1 nCoV-19) in healthy adults. Trial participant PBMC samples were collected at day 0 and day 28 after the second dose for TCRbeta chain sequencing. As for this clone: The antigen it binds to is not known. Base qualities are not provided; no much larger clone lies one nucleotide away.

Sequenced here: peripheral blood, sampled on day 0 of AZD1222 vaccination. This clonotype was sampled from an adult in good health. Recombination connected TRBV28 to TRBJ1-5; the D gene is possibly TRBD1, with 5 bases matching. The CDR3 loop reads CASSLDNRNQPQHF. The nucleotide sequence is TGTGCCAGCAGTTTAGATAACAGGAATCAGCCCCAGCATTTT.